What follows are 11 T cell receptor beta chains derived from one specimen sequenced in a study of post-analysis software for immune sequencing data. General study results and limits: TRBV segments more frequent in patients than in controls numbered roughly 5 and included TRBV5-6, TRBV5-1 and TRBV20-1.

Which antigens these TCRs recognize remains unknown. Presence of unique molecular identifiers characterized the TCR beta cDNA libraries. One entry per CDR3 protein results from TCRdb running MiXCR on the PCR reads. The table records 740,000 or so distinct CDR3 sequences, approximately 53% of them present only once. The sequencing input was blood. Every receptor here comes from a girl aged 5 to 17 with multiple sclerosis.

The chain is built from TRBV29-1 and TRBJ2-1; TRBD1 agrees at 8 bases. CDR3 length: 14 residues. With 6 bases clipped from V and 5 bases from J, the junction kept 9 bases outside the gene matches. The V gene's germline CDR1 is SQVTM and CDR2 ANQGSEA. This CDR3 is CSVGRTGSNNEQFF. The CDR3 nucleotides are TGCAGCGTCGGTCGGACAGGGTCTAACAATGAGCAGTTCTTC.

The V call is TRBV15, the J call TRBJ2-3; D call uncertain. Germline loops: CDR1 LNHNV, CDR2 YYDKDF (reference sequence). CDR3 length equals 13 residues. V lost 8 bases and J lost 1, with 10 bases in between. The CDR3 DNA sequence: TGTGCCACCCATAACCGACGCACAGATACGCAGTATTTT. This encodes CATHNRRTDTQYF.

This clonotype came up a few times. The chain couples TRBV6-5 to TRBJ2-7, with D uncertain. The DNA end lines up better with TRBJ2-5; the J call may be wrong. Germline V gives CDR1 MNHEY, CDR2 SVGAGI. The CDR3 is 14 amino acids. CDR3 DNA: TGTGCCAGCAGCACCCACTGGGTGGGAGAGACCCAGTACTTC. Its protein is CASSTHWVGETQYF.

The J gene is TRBJ2-5, the V gene TRBV10-3; 11 bases are shared with TRBD2. The J call is doubtful: the DNA matches TRBJ2-7 better. Germline CDR1 and CDR2: ENHRY and SYGVKD. The CDR3 is made up of 16 amino acids. CDR3 nucleotide sequence: TGTGCCACCCAGAGGGATAGCGGGAGGGCCCCCTACGAGCAGTACTTC. Translated: CATQRDSGRAPYEQYF.

V gene TRBV12-3 or TRBV12-4 combines with J gene TRBJ1-2, with TRBD1 as a possible D gene (5 bases). Trimming took off 6 bases at V and 2 bases at J, with 13 bases between the two ends. The CDR3 consists of 14 residues. The chain's CDR3 is CASRTGRSNYGYTF. The DNA of the CDR3 is TGTGCCAGCAGGACGGGACGGTCGAACTATGGCTACACCTTC.

CDR3 DNA sequence: TGCAGCGGACAGGGTAACCCAGATACGCAGTATTTT. Its protein is CSGQGNPDTQYF. The chain couples TRBV29-1 to TRBJ2-3, with TRBD1 identical over 7 bases. V gave up 7 bases and J gave up 4 bases; unmatched junction bases: 5. The CDR3 length is 12 residues. Germline V CDR1 and CDR2: SQVTM, ANQGSEA.

The chain uses TRBV6-2 or TRBV6-3 and TRBJ2-1, with D perhaps TRBD1 (6 bases). Deletions cut 8 bases from V and 10 bases from J, with 9 bases between. The CDR3 has 10 residues. The V gene's germline CDR1 is MNHEY and CDR2 SVGEGT. The chain's CDR3 is CASSGVEQFF. As DNA, the CDR3 is TGTGCCAGCTCAGGGGTCGAGCAGTTCTTC.

Here the CDR3 DNA reads TGTGCCAGCACCTTCGGGACTAAATACAATGAGCAGTTCTTC. Encoded protein: CASTFGTKYNEQFF. V gene TRBV6-6 combines with J gene TRBJ2-1, with TRBD2 matching over 7 bases. Germline V lookup: CDR1 MNHNY, CDR2 SVGAGI (reference sequence). The CDR3 spans 14 residues. Trimming removed 7 bases from V and 4 bases from J; junction bases left unmatched: 7.

The rearrangement uses TRBV27 and TRBJ2-7; D not certain. CDR1 MNHEY and CDR2 SMNVEV come from the germline V gene (reference sequence). The CDR3 runs to 14 residues. Trimming removed 5 bases at V and 2 bases at J, with 13 bases between. The CDR3 nucleotides are TGTGCCAGCAGTCCCGACATTTTCGCCTACGAGCAGTACTTC. It encodes CASSPDIFAYEQYF.

This clonotype was observed a handful of times. This chain links TRBV7-2 with TRBJ1-1, with 7 bases fitting TRBD1. The germline V gene encodes CDR1 SGHTA and CDR2 FQGNSA. The CDR3 extends over 13 amino acids. Trimming at V came to 5 bases and at J to 7 bases, leaving 7 bases not matched to a gene. CDR3 amino acids: CASSLRYRGEAFF. Written as DNA, the CDR3 is TGTGCCAGCAGCCTCCGCTACAGGGGTGAAGCTTTCTTT.

This chain connects TRBV7-9 to TRBJ2-3; 9 positions match TRBD2. CDR1 SEHNR and CDR2 FQNEAQ come from the germline V gene (reference sequence). J gave up 0 bases and V 5 bases, and 12 bases lay outside the gene matches. The CDR3 loop spans 18 amino acids. CDR3 in amino acids: CASSAWPSGEISTDTQYF. The CDR3 nucleotides read TGTGCCAGCAGCGCGTGGCCTAGCGGGGAGATTAGCACAGATACGCAGTATTTT.